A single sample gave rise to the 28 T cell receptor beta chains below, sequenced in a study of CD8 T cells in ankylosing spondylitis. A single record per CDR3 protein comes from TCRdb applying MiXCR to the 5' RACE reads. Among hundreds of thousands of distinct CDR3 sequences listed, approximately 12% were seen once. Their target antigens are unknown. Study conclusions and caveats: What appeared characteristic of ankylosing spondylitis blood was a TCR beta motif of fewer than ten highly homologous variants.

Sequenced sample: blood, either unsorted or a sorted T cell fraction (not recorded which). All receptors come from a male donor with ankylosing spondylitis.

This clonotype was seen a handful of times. The CDR3 reads CSASIEKETQYF. In DNA form, the CDR3 reads TGCAGTGCAAGTATTGAAAAAGAGACCCAGTACTTC. V gene TRBV20-1 combines with J gene TRBJ2-5; unclear D gene. This CDR3 spans 12 amino acids. The germline CDR1 and CDR2 sequences are DFQATT and SNEGSKA (reference sequence). The V end was cut by 6 bases, the J end by 3 bases, with 11 bases between.

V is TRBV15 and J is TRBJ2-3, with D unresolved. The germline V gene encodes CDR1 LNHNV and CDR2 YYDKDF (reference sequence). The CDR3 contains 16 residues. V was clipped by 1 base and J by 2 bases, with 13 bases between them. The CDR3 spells CATSRALWANTDTQYF. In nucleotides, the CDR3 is TGTGCCACCAGCAGAGCGCTTTGGGCTAACACAGATACGCAGTATTTT. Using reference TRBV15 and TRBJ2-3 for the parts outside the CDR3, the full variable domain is DAMVIQNPRYQVTQFGKPVTLSCSQTLNHNVMYWYQQKSSQAPKLLFHYYDKDFNNEADTPDNFQSRRPNTSFCFLDIRSPGLGDTAMYLCATSRALWANTDTQYFGPGTRLTVL.

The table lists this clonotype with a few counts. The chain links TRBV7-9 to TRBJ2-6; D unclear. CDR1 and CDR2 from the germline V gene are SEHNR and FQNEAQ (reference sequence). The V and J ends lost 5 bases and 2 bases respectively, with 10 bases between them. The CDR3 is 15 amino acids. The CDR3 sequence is CASSPSFPGANVLTF. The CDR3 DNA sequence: TGTGCCAGCAGCCCCTCCTTTCCTGGGGCCAACGTCCTGACTTTC. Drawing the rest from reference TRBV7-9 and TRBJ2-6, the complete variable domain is DTGVSQNPRHKITKRGQNVTFRCDPISEHNRLYWYRQTLGQGPEFLTYFQNEAQLEKSRLLSDRFSAERPKGSFSTLEIQRTEQGDSAMYLCASSPSFPGANVLTFGAGSRLTVL.

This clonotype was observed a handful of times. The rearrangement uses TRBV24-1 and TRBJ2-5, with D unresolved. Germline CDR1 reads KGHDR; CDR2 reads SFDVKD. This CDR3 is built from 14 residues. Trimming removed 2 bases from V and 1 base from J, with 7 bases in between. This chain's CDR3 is CATSDWGFQETQYF. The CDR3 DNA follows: TGTGCCACCAGTGATTGGGGTTTCCAAGAGACCCAGTACTTC.

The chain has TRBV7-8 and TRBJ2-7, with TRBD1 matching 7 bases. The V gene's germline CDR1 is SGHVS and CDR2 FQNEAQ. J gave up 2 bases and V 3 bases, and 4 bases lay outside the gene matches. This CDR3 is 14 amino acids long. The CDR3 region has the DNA TGTGCCAGCAGCTTCACGACAGGGCCCTACGAGCAGTACTTC. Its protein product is CASSFTTGPYEQYF.

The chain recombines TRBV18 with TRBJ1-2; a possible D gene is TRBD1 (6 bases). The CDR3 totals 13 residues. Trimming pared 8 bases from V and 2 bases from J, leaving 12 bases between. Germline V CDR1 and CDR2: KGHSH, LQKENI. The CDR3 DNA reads TGTGCCAGCACCGCGGGGGCGAACTATGGCTACACCTTC. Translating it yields CASTAGANYGYTF.

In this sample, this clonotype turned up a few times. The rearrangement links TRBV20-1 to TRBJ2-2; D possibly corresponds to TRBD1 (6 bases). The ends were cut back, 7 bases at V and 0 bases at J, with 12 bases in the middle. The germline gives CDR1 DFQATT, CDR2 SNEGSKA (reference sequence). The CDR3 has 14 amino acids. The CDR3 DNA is TGCAGTGTTGGAAGGGGGACGAACACCGGGGAGCTGTTTTTT. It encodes CSVGRGTNTGELFF.

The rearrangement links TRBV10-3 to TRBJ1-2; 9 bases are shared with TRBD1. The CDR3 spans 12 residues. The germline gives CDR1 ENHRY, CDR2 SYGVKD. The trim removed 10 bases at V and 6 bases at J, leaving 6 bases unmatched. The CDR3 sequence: CATGQGRNGYTF. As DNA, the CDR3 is TGTGCCACCGGACAGGGGAGGAATGGCTACACCTTC.

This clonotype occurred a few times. CDR3 residues: CSASRLADTDTQYF. The CDR3 bases are TGCAGTGCTTCGAGGCTAGCGGACACAGATACGCAGTATTTT. This sequence joins TRBV20-1 and TRBJ2-3; 7 bases align to TRBD2. Losses at the gene ends were 5 bases for V and 2 bases for J; bases not matched to a gene: 7. The germline CDR1 and CDR2 sequences are DFQATT and SNEGSKA (reference sequence). The length of the CDR3 is 14 residues.

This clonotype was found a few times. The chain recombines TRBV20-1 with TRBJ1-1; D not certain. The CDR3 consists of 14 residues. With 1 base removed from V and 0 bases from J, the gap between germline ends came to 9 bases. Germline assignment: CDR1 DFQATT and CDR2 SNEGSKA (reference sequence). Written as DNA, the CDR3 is TGCAGTGCTAGAGCCGGCCTCATGAACACTGAAGCTTTCTTT. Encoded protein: CSARAGLMNTEAFF.

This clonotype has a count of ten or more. CDR3 protein: CSAYTLSYEQYF. CDR3 DNA: TGCAGTGCCTACACCCTCTCCTACGAGCAGTACTTC. The chain recombines TRBV20-1 with TRBJ2-7, with D unclear. Per the germline V gene, CDR1 is DFQATT and CDR2 is SNEGSKA (reference sequence). V shed 6 bases and J shed 0 bases, with 9 bases lying between them. The CDR3 contains 12 residues.

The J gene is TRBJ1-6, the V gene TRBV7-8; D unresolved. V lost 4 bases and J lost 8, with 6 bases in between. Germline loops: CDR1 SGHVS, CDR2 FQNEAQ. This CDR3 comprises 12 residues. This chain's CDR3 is CASSWRDSPLHF. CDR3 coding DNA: TGTGCCAGCAGCTGGCGTGATTCACCCCTCCACTTT.

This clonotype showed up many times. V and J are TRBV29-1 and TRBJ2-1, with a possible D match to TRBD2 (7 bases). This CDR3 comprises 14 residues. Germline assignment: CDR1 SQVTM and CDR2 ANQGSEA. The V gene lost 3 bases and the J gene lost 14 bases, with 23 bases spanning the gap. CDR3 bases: TGCAGCGTTGAGTCGTCGCGGGGGCAGGGTCCCGAGTTCTTC. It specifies CSVESSRGQGPEFF.

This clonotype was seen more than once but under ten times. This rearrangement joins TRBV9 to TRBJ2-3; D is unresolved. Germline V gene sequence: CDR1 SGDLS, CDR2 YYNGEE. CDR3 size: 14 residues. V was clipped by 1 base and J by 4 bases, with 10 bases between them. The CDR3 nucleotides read TGTGCCAGCAGCGTAACGAGCGAGGCAGATACGCAGTATTTT. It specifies CASSVTSEADTQYF. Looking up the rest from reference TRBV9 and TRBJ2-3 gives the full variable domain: DSGVTQTPKHLITATGQRVTLRCSPRSGDLSVYWYQQSLDQGLQFLIQYYNGEERAKGNILERFSAQQFPDLHSELNLSSLELGDSALYFCASSVTSEADTQYFGPGTRLTVL.

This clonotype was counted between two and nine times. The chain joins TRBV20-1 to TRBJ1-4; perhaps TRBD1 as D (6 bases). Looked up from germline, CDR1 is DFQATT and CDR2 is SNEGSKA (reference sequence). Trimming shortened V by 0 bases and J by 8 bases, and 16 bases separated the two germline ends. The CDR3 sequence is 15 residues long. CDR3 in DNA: TGCAGTGCTAGAGATTCTAGGGGGGTGAGGGAAAAACTGTTTTTT. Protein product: CSARDSRGVREKLFF.

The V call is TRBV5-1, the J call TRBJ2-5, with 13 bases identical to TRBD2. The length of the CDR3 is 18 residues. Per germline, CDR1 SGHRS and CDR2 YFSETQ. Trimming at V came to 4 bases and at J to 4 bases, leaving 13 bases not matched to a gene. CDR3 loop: CASSLGLAGPWGPETQYF. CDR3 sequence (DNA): TGCGCCAGCAGCCTGGGACTAGCGGGACCCTGGGGACCAGAGACCCAGTACTTC.

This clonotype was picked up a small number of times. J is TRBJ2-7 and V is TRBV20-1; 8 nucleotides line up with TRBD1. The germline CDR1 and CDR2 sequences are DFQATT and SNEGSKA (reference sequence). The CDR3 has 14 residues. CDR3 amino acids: CRTSRTGRLCEQYF. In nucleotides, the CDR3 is TGCCGCACATCTAGGACAGGGAGGTTATGCGAGCAGTACTTC.

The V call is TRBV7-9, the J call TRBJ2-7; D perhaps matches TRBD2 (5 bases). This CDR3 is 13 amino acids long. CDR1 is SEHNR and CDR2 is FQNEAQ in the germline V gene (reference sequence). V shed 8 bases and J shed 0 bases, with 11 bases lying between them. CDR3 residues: CASRRGSSYEQYF. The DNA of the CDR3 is TGTGCCAGCCGCCGGGGAAGCTCCTACGAGCAGTACTTC.

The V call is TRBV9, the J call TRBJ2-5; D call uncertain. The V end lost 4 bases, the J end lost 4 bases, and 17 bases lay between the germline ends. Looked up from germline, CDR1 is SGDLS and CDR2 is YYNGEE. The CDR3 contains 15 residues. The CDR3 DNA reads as TGTGCCAGCAGCCGTCTTGTTGGGGTAGGAGAGACCCAGTACTTC. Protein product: CASSRLVGVGETQYF.

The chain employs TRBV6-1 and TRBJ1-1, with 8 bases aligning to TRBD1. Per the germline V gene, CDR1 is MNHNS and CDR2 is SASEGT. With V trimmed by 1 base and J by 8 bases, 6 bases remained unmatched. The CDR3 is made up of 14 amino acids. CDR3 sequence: CASSEGGSGGEAFF. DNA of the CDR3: TGTGCCAGCAGTGAAGGCGGGTCAGGGGGCGAAGCTTTCTTT.

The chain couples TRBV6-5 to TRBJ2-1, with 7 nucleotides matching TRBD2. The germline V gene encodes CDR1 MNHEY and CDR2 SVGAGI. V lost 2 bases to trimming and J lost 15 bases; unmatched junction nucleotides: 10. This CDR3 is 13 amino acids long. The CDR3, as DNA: TGTGCCAGCAGTTACCGCGCGGGGGTCGCTCTGTTCTTC. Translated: CASSYRAGVALFF.

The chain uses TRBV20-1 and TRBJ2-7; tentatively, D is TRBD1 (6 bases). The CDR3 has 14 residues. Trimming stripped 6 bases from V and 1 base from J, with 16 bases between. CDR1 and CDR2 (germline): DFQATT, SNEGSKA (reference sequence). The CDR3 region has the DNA TGCAGTGCCCCCCGGGACACCATATCCTACGAGCAGTACTTC. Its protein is CSAPRDTISYEQYF.

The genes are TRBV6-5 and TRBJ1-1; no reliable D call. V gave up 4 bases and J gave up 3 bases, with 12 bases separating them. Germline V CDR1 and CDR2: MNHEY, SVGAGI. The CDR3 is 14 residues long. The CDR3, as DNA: TGTGCCAGCAGTTTAGAGGGTATGGACACTGAAGCTTTCTTT. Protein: CASSLEGMDTEAFF.

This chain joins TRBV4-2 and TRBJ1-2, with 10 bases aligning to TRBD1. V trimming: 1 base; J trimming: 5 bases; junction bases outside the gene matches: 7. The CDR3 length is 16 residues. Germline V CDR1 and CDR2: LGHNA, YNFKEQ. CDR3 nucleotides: TGTGCCAGCAGCCAAGTTGCGGGACAGGGGTTATATGGCTACACCTTC. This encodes CASSQVAGQGLYGYTF.

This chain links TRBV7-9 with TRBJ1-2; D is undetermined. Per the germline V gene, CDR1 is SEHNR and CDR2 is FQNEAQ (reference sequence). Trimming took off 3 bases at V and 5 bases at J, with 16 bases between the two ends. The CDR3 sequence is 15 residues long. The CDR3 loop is CASSFVDGSGYGYTF. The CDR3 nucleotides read TGTGCCAGCAGCTTTGTAGACGGATCGGGGTATGGCTACACCTTC.

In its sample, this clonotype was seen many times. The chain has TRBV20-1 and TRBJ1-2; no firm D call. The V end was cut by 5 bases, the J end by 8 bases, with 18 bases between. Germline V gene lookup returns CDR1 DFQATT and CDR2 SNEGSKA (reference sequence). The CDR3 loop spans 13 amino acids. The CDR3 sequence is CSALETTGWGYTF. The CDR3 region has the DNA TGCAGTGCTCTAGAAACCACGGGTTGGGGCTACACCTTC.

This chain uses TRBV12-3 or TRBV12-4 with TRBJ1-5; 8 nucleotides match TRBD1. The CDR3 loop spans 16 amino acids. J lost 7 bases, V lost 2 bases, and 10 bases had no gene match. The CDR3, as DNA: TGTGCCAGCAGTTTATCCAACAGGGGGTTAGGGCAGCCCCAGCATTTT. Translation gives CASSLSNRGLGQPQHF.

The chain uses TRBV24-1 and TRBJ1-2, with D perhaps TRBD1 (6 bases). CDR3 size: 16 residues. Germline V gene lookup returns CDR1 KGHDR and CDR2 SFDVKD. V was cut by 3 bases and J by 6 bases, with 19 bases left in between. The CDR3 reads CATSDVGRGAKDGYTF. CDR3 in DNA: TGTGCCACCAGTGATGTGGGGCGGGGGGCGAAGGATGGCTACACCTTC.